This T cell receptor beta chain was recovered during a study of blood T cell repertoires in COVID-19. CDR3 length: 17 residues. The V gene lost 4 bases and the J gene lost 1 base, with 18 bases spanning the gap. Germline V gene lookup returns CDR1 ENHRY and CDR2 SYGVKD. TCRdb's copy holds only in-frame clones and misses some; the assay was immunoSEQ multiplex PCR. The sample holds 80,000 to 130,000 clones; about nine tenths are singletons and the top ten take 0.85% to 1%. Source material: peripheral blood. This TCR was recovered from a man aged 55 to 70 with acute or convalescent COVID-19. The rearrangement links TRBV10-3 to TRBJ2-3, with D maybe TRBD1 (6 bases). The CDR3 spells CAISGLDTGKGTDTQYF. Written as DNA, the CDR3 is TGTGCCATCAGTGGACTCGATACAGGGAAGGGCACAGATACGCAGTATTTT.